This T cell receptor (beta chain) was observed in a study of OX40 agonist ivuxolimab in advanced cancers. Study in general: As their treatment, patients were administered ivuxolimab, an agonistic anti-OX40 (CD134) antibody.

About this clone itself: Its antigen remains unidentified.

TCRdb keeps only in-frame clones here, not all; method: immunoSEQ multiplex PCR. The data contain about 67,000 clones, about 85% of them seen just once; the ten biggest clones take up 2% to 2.5%. Study-level points and caveats: Among the lowest levels of clonal expansion were found in partial responders at 0.1-3.0 mg/kg.

The ends lost 1 base at V and 2 bases at J; junction bases unmatched: 4. Germline V lookup: CDR1 SGHVS, CDR2 FQNEAQ. CDR3 length equals 15 residues. Peripheral blood came from all dose cohorts at three timepoints. This chain connects TRBV7-8 to TRBJ2-7, with TRBD1 identical over 8 bases. The source material was CD4+ or CD8+ T cells sorted from blood, sampled in a trial of the OX40 agonist ivuxolimab. The sequence was collected from an adult with an advanced solid tumor such as melanoma, head and neck, liver or kidney cancer. This CDR3 reads CASSLVPGQAYEQYF. CDR3 sequence (DNA): TGTGCCAGCAGCTTAGTCCCGGGACAGGCCTACGAGCAGTACTTC.